This T cell receptor (beta chain) was captured by sequencing in a study of cytomegalovirus exposure and HLA in healthy donors. Study summary: Unique TCRs numbering about 85 million, obtained from HLA-typed donors, made up an early data release. Overall study results and limits: As was reported, the HLA-A and HLA-B alleles of most subjects were accurately predicted from TCR beta sequences.

The PCR was carried out with 60 Vbeta primers and 13 Jbeta primers. Original methodology: Among the unique TCR beta chains that a later analysis counted, about 81 million in all, 10 million to 14 million were shared. Profiling relied on immunoSEQ multiplex PCR, and the TCRdb table lists in-frame clones only, not all of them. Clone size and the V and J calls come from that table; the DNA yielded D and trimming. This table holds approximately 180,000 clones, approximately 11% found once. V was cut by 1 base and J by 12 bases, with 18 bases left in between. This CDR3 comprises 14 residues. Germline CDR1 reads MRHNA; CDR2 reads SNTAGT. This clone came up a few times. Its cognate antigen is unknown.

The chain couples TRBV6-4 to TRBJ1-1; D uncertain. The sample was PBMCs. The origin of this receptor is a man aged 45 to 65 in good health and CMV-seropositive. In nucleotides, the CDR3 is TGTGCCAGCAGTGACTTACCCAGGATTTCGAAGACTTTCTTT. This codes for CASSDLPRISKTFF.